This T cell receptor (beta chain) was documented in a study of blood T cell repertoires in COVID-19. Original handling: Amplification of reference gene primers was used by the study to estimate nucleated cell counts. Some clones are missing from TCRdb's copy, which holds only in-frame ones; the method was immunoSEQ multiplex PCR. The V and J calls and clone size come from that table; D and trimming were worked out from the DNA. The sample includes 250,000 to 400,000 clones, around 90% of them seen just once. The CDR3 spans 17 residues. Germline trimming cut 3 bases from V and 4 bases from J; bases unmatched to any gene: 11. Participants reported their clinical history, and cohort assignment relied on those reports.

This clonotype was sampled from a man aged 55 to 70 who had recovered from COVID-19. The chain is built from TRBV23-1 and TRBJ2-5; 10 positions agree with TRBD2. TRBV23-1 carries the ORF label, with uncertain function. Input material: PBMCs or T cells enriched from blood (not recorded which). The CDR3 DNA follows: TGCGCCAGCAGTCAGTCTCTAGCGGGAGTTAGATCAGAGACCCAGTACTTC. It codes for CASSQSLAGVRSETQYF.